The rows below give T cell receptor beta chains drawn from one sample of a study of blood T cell repertoires in COVID-19. Sequenced by immunoSEQ multiplex PCR; TCRdb stores in-frame clones only, minus some. The sample lists about 70,000 clones; approximately 90% were seen once. The sequenced material came from peripheral blood. Every receptor here comes from a human donor in a cohort sampled during active COVID-19. The CDR3 runs from the conserved cysteine through the conserved F or W. D genes are given only for firm matches. Expanded clones get a size class; other rows say once, few or many, or leave the size out.

D: .
J: TRBJ2-3
size: .
V: TRBV18
CDR3: CASSLDSGVTDTQYF
DNA: TGTGCCAGCTCACTGGACTCAGGGGTGACAGATACGCAGTATTTT

D: TRBD1
J: TRBJ2-3
size: .
V: TRBV5-1
CDR3: CASSLQTGFADTQYF
DNA: TGCGCCAGCAGCTTGCAGACAGGGTTTGCAGATACGCAGTATTTT

D: .
J: TRBJ2-7
size: .
V: TRBV5-5
CDR3: CASSLEQGLKQYF
DNA: TGTGCCAGCAGCTTGGAACAGGGTCTAAAGCAGTACTTC

D: .
J: TRBJ1-5
size: .
V: TRBV19
CDR3: CASSSAGGGQPQHF
DNA: TGTGCCAGTTCGAGTGCGGGGGGCGGTCAGCCCCAGCATTTT

D: TRBD2
J: TRBJ2-5
size: .
V: TRBV6-5
CDR3: CASSYAREAGVETQYF
DNA: TGTGCCAGCAGTTACGCCCGGGAAGCGGGAGTTGAGACCCAGTACTTC

D: TRBD2
J: TRBJ2-3
size: .
V: TRBV11-2
CDR3: CASSPSSGRGDTQYF
DNA: TGTGCCAGCAGCCCGAGTAGCGGGAGGGGAGATACGCAGTATTTT

D: .
J: TRBJ2-1
size: .
V: TRBV29-1
CDR3: CSADRSPETYNEQFF
DNA: TGCAGCGCCGACAGAAGCCCTGAGACCTACAATGAGCAGTTCTTC

D: .
J: TRBJ2-7
size: .
V: TRBV28
CDR3: CASSAGAIYEQYF
DNA: TGTGCCAGCAGTGCGGGGGCCATCTACGAGCAGTACTTC

D: .
J: TRBJ1-2
size: .
V: TRBV5-1
CDR3: CASSSGQEMGGYTF
DNA: TGCGCCAGCAGCTCGGGACAAGAGATGGGTGGCTACACCTTC

D: .
J: TRBJ2-2
size: .
V: TRBV2
CDR3: CASQAVIAGELFF
DNA: TGTGCCAGCCAAGCGGTAATAGCCGGGGAGCTGTTTTTT

D: TRBD1
J: TRBJ2-7
size: few
V: TRBV5-8
CDR3: CASGDRNSYEQYF
DNA: TGTGCCAGCGGGGACAGGAACTCCTACGAGCAGTACTTC

D: TRBD1
J: TRBJ1-1
size: .
V: TRBV6-2/TRBV6-3
CDR3: CASSPTGGWGTEAFF
DNA: TGTGCCAGCAGTCCCACAGGGGGCTGGGGCACTGAAGCTTTCTTT

D: .
J: TRBJ1-1
size: .
V: TRBV9
CDR3: CASSARVGNTEAFF
DNA: TGTGCCAGCAGCGCCCGGGTGGGGAACACTGAAGCTTTCTTT

D: .
J: TRBJ1-2
size: .
V: TRBV7-9
CDR3: CASSLTGDYGYTF
DNA: TGTGCCAGCAGCTTAACGGGGGACTATGGCTACACCTTC

D: .
J: TRBJ2-5
size: .
V: TRBV5-1
CDR3: CASSLLGLESTQETQYF
DNA: TGCGCCAGCAGCCTCCTAGGCCTAGAGAGTACCCAAGAGACCCAGTACTTC

D: .
J: TRBJ2-7
size: .
V: TRBV3-1/TRBV3-2
CDR3: CASSLLFGGQTYEQYF
DNA: TGTGCCAGCAGCCTTTTGTTCGGGGGGCAGACCTACGAGCAGTACTTC

D: .
J: TRBJ2-1
size: .
V: TRBV7-2
CDR3: CASSLGGGTLYNEQFF
DNA: TGTGCCAGCAGCTTAGGGGGCGGGACTTTATACAATGAGCAGTTCTTC

D: .
J: TRBJ2-7
size: .
V: TRBV18
CDR3: CASSPDGGPEQYF
DNA: TGTGCCAGCTCACCGGACGGGGGACCCGAGCAGTACTTC

D: TRBD2
J: TRBJ2-1
size: .
V: TRBV11-2
CDR3: CASSPLWGLAGNNEQFF
DNA: TGTGCCAGCAGCCCTCTCTGGGGACTAGCTGGTAACAATGAGCAGTTCTTC

D: .
J: TRBJ1-4
size: .
V: TRBV19
CDR3: CASSIDWDICELFF
DNA: TGTGCCAGTAGTATAGATTGGGACATTTGCGAACTGTTTTTT

D: TRBD1
J: TRBJ2-7
size: .
V: TRBV7-2
CDR3: CASSFPGQGQWEQYF
DNA: TGTGCCAGCAGCTTTCCGGGACAGGGGCAGTGGGAGCAGTACTTC

D: TRBD1
J: TRBJ2-1
size: .
V: TRBV2
CDR3: CASSEQDRMGNEQFF
DNA: TGTGCCAGCAGTGAACAGGACAGGATGGGCAATGAGCAGTTCTTC

D: TRBD1
J: TRBJ2-1
size: .
V: TRBV5-1
CDR3: CASSLGQGSYNEQFF
DNA: TGCGCCAGCAGCTTAGGACAGGGCTCCTACAATGAGCAGTTCTTC

D: TRBD1
J: TRBJ1-2
size: once
V: TRBV10-3
CDR3: CAISGGQGELYGYTF
DNA: TGTGCCATCAGTGGGGGACAGGGGGAACTTTATGGCTACACCTTC

D: .
J: TRBJ1-4
size: once
V: TRBV28
CDR3: CASSFTAGINEKLFF
DNA: TGTGCCAGCAGTTTTACAGCGGGGATCAATGAAAAACTGTTTTTT

D: TRBD2
J: TRBJ2-3
size: .
V: TRBV7-9
CDR3: CASSKRLAGNTDTQYF
DNA: TGTGCCAGCAGCAAAAGGCTAGCGGGAAACACAGATACGCAGTATTTT

D: .
J: TRBJ2-5
size: .
V: TRBV5-1
CDR3: CASSLLPIQETQYF
DNA: TGCGCCAGCAGCTTGTTACCTATTCAAGAGACCCAGTACTTC

D: .
J: TRBJ2-3
size: .
V: TRBV5-4
CDR3: CASSLSWIGADTQYF
DNA: TGTGCCAGCAGCTTGTCCTGGATTGGGGCGGATACGCAGTATTTT

D: .
J: TRBJ2-6
size: .
V: TRBV5-1
CDR3: CASSLEGQGANVLTF
DNA: TGCGCCAGCAGCTTGGAGGGGCAAGGGGCCAACGTCCTGACTTTC

D: TRBD2
J: TRBJ2-2
size: .
V: TRBV7-3
CDR3: CASSLIGLAGGDTGELFF
DNA: TGTGCCAGCAGCTTAATTGGACTAGCGGGAGGGGACACCGGGGAGCTGTTTTTT

D: .
J: TRBJ2-5
size: .
V: TRBV5-1
CDR3: CASSSPDTGGETQYF
DNA: TGCGCCAGCAGCTCACCAGACACCGGGGGAGAGACCCAGTACTTC

D: TRBD1
J: TRBJ2-4
size: .
V: TRBV18
CDR3: CASSPGQGKNIQYF
DNA: TGTGCCAGCTCACCGGGACAGGGGAAAAACATTCAGTACTTC

D: .
J: TRBJ1-2
size: medium-sized
V: TRBV28
CDR3: CASSYREISYGYTF
DNA: TGTGCCAGCAGCTACAGGGAAATCAGCTATGGCTACACCTTC

D: .
J: TRBJ1-6
size: few
V: TRBV18
CDR3: CASSRTESYNSPLHF
DNA: TGTGCCAGCTCACGAACCGAGTCCTATAATTCACCCCTCCACTTT

D: TRBD2
J: TRBJ2-1
size: once
V: TRBV9
CDR3: CASSPNPLAGNEQFF
DNA: TGTGCCAGCAGCCCAAACCCCCTAGCGGGTAATGAGCAGTTCTTC

D: TRBD1
J: TRBJ2-3
size: .
V: TRBV29-1
CDR3: CSVDPTGDGGTQYF
DNA: TGCAGCGTTGACCCGACAGGGGACGGGGGTACGCAGTATTTT

D: TRBD2
J: TRBJ2-1
size: .
V: TRBV5-1
CDR3: CASSLGGLAGINEQFF
DNA: TGCGCCAGCAGCTTAGGGGGACTAGCGGGGATCAATGAGCAGTTCTTC

D: .
J: TRBJ2-7
size: .
V: TRBV6-5
CDR3: CASTPLETGGYEQYF
DNA: TGTGCCAGCACCCCTTTAGAGACAGGTGGTTACGAGCAGTACTTC

D: .
J: TRBJ2-2
size: .
V: TRBV5-1
CDR3: CASTPGAANTGELFF
DNA: TGCGCCAGCACTCCTGGGGCGGCGAACACCGGGGAGCTGTTTTTT

D: .
J: TRBJ2-3
size: .
V: TRBV27
CDR3: CASSTRNLTPDTQYF
DNA: TGTGCCAGCAGTACCAGGAACCTCACCCCAGATACGCAGTATTTT

D: .
J: TRBJ2-4
size: .
V: TRBV19
CDR3: CASSMGYKGATKNIQYF
DNA: TGTGCCAGTAGTATGGGATACAAAGGGGCGACCAAAAACATTCAGTACTTC

D: .
J: TRBJ1-1
size: .
V: TRBV2
CDR3: CASRAGAEIRAFF
DNA: TGTGCCAGCAGGGCCGGAGCTGAGATCAGAGCTTTCTTT

D: TRBD2
J: TRBJ2-2
size: .
V: TRBV29-1
CDR3: CSVNPSGMNTGELFF
DNA: TGCAGCGTTAATCCTAGCGGGATGAACACCGGGGAGCTGTTTTTT

D: TRBD2
J: TRBJ2-3
size: .
V: TRBV30
CDR3: CAGTSAGLGDTQYF
DNA: TGTGCCGGAACCTCAGCGGGACTAGGGGATACGCAGTATTTT

D: TRBD1
J: TRBJ2-5
size: .
V: TRBV5-4
CDR3: CASSMGQGETQYF
DNA: TGTGCCAGCAGCATGGGACAGGGAGAGACCCAGTACTTC

D: TRBD2
J: TRBJ2-3
size: .
V: TRBV28
CDR3: CASSFMAGVGTDTQYF
DNA: TGTGCCAGCAGTTTTATGGCGGGGGTTGGCACAGATACGCAGTATTTT

D: .
J: TRBJ2-3
size: .
V: TRBV21-1
CDR3: CASSGDRGRPDTQYF
DNA: TGTGCCAGCAGCGGGGACAGGGGGCGACCGGATACGCAGTATTTT

D: TRBD2
J: TRBJ2-1
size: .
V: TRBV7-3
CDR3: CASSLNSLAEYNEQFF
DNA: TGTGCCAGCAGCCTTAATTCACTAGCGGAGTACAATGAGCAGTTCTTC

D: TRBD2
J: TRBJ2-1
size: .
V: TRBV7-9
CDR3: CASSLPSGYPHEQFF
DNA: TGTGCCAGCAGCTTACCTAGCGGGTACCCCCATGAGCAGTTCTTC

D: TRBD1
J: TRBJ2-2
size: .
V: TRBV10-3
CDR3: CAISESGGRNTGELFF
DNA: TGTGCCATCAGTGAGTCAGGGGGCAGGAACACCGGGGAGCTGTTTTTT

D: .
J: TRBJ1-1
size: once
V: TRBV2
CDR3: CASSLRPDTSTEAFF
DNA: TGTGCCAGCAGTTTACGACCCGACACGTCCACTGAAGCTTTCTTT

D: .
J: TRBJ2-7
size: .
V: TRBV6-5
CDR3: CASSPPGGSRGEQYF
DNA: TGTGCCAGCAGCCCCCCTGGGGGCTCGAGGGGGGAGCAGTACTTC

D: TRBD2
J: TRBJ2-1
size: .
V: TRBV5-1
CDR3: CASSLDSGDYNEQFF
DNA: TGCGCCAGCAGCTTGGACAGCGGGGACTACAATGAGCAGTTCTTC

D: .
J: TRBJ1-6
size: once
V: TRBV2
CDR3: CASSAGRIQLTLHF
DNA: TGTGCCAGCAGCGCGGGGAGAATACAGCTCACCCTCCACTTT

D: TRBD2
J: TRBJ2-1
size: .
V: TRBV5-8
CDR3: CASSLGRLAGGGTIYNEQFF
DNA: TGTGCCAGCAGCTTGGGGCGACTAGCGGGCGGAGGAACGATCTACAATGAGCAGTTCTTC